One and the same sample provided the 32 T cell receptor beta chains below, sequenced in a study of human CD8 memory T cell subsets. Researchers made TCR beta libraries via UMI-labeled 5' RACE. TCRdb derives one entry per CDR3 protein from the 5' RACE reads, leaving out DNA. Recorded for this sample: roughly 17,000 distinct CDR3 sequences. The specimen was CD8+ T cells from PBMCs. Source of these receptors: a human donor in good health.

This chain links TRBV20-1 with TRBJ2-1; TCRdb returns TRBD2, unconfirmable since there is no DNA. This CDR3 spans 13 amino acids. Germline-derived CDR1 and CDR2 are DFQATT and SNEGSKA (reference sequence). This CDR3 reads CSARDWTHNEQFF.

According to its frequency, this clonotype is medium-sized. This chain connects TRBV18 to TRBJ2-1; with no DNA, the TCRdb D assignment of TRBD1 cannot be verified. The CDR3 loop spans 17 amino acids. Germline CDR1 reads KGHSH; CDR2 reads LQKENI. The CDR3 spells CASSPPPLEGPANEQFF. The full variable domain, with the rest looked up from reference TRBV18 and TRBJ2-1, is NAGVMQNPRHLVRRRGQEARLRCSPMKGHSHVYWYRQLPEEGLKFMVYLQKENIIDESGMPKERFSAEFPKEGPSILRIQQVVRGDSAAYFCASSPPPLEGPANEQFFGPGTRLTVL.

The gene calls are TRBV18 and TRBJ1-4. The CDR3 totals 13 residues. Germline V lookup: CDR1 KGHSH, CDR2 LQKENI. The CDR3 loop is CASLDRLNEKLFF. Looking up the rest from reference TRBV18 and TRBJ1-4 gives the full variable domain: NAGVMQNPRHLVRRRGQEARLRCSPMKGHSHVYWYRQLPEEGLKFMVYLQKENIIDESGMPKERFSAEFPKEGPSILRIQQVVRGDSAAYFCASLDRLNEKLFFGSGTQLSVL.

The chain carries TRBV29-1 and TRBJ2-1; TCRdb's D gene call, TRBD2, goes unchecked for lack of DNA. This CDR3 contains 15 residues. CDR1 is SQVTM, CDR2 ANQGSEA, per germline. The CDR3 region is CSVEGRAGQDLEQFF.

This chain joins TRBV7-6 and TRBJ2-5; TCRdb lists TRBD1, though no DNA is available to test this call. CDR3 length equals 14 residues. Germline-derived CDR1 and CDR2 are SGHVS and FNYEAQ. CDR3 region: CASSFDRGQETQYF. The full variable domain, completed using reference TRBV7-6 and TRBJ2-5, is GAGVSQSPRYKVTKRGQDVALRCDPISGHVSLYWYRQALGQGPEFLTYFNYEAQQDKSGLPNDRFSAERPEGSISTLTIQRTEQRDSAMYRCASSFDRGQETQYFGPGTRLLVL.

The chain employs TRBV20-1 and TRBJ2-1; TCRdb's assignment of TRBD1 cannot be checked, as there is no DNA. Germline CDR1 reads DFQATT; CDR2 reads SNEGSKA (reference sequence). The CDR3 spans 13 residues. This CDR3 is CSAGFWGANEQFF.

CDR3 in amino acids: CSVGLASGTQETQYF. The chain employs TRBV29-1 and TRBJ2-5; absent DNA, TCRdb's TRBD2 call cannot be checked. Germline CDR1 SQVTM, CDR2 ANQGSEA. The CDR3 spans 15 residues.

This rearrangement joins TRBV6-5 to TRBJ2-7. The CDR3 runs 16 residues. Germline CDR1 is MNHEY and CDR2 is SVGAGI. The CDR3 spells CASSYSFYSISYEQYF.

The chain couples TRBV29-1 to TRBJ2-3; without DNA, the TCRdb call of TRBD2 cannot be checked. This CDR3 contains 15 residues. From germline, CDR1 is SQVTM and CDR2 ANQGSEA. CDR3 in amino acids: CSATELVSQADTQYF.

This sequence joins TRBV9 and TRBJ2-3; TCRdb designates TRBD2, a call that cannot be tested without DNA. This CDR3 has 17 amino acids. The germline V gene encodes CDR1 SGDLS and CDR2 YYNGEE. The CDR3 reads CASSVAVVAGVTDTQYF.

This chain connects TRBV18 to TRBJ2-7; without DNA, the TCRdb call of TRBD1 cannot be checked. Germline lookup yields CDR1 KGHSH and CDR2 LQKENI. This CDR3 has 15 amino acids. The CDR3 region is CASSSSGTGSYEQYF. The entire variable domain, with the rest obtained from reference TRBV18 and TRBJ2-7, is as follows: NAGVMQNPRHLVRRRGQEARLRCSPMKGHSHVYWYRQLPEEGLKFMVYLQKENIIDESGMPKERFSAEFPKEGPSILRIQQVVRGDSAAYFCASSSSGTGSYEQYFGPGTRLTVT.

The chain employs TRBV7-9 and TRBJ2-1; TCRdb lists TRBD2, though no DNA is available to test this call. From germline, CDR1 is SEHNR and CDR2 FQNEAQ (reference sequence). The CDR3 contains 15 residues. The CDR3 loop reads CASSPGLLSYNEQFF. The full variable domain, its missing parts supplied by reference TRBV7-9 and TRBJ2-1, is DTGVSQNPRHKITKRGQNVTFRCDPISEHNRLYWYRQTLGQGPEFLTYFQNEAQLEKSRLLSDRFSAERPKGSFSTLEIQRTEQGDSAMYLCASSPGLLSYNEQFFGPGTRLTVL.

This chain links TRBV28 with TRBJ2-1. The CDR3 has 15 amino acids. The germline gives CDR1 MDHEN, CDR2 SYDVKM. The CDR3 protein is CASSFQAVNYNEQFF.

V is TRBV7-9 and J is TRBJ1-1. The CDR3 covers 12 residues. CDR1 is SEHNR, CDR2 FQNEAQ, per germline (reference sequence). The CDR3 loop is CASSPLGTEAFF.

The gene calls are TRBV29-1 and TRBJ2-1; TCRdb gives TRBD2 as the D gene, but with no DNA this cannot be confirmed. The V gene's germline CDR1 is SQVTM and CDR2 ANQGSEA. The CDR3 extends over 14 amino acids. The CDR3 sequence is CSVELAGLNYEQFF.

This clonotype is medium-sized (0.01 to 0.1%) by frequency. The CDR3: CASSASRDSSRETQYF. This chain connects TRBV28 to TRBJ2-5; without DNA, the TCRdb call of TRBD2 cannot be checked. Germline V gives CDR1 MDHEN, CDR2 SYDVKM. There are 16 residues in the CDR3.

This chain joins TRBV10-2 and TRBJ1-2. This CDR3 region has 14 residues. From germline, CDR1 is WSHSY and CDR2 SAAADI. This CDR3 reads CASVPTTSLEGYTF.

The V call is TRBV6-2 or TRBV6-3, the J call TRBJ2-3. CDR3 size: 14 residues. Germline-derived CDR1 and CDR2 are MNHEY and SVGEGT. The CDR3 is CASSHTATADTQYF.

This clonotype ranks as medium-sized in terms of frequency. The CDR3 region is CSVFGVNEAFF. The chain recombines TRBV29-1 with TRBJ1-1. CDR3 size: 11 residues. Germline V gives CDR1 SQVTM, CDR2 ANQGSEA.

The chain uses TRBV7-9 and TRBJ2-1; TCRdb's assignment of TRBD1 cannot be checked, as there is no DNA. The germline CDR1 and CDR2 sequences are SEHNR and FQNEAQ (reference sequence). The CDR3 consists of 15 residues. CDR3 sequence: CASSALQASSTEQFF.

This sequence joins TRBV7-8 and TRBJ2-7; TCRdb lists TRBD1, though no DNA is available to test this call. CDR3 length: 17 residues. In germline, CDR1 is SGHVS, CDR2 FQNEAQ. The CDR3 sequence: CASSLVVSGQVPSEQYF.

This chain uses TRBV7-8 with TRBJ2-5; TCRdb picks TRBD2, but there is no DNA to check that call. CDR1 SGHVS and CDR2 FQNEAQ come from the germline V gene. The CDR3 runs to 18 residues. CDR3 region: CASSLVRREALLQETQYF.

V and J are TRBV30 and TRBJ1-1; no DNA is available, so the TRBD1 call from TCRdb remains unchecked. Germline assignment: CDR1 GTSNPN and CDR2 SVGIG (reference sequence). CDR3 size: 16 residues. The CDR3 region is CAWSSRPGQGSTEAFF.

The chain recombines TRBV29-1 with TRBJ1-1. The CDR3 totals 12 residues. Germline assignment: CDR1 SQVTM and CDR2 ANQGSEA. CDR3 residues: CSVEGGRREAFF.

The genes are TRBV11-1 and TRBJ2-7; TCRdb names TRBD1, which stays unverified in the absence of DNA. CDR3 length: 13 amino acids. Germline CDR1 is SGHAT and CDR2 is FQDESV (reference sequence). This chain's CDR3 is CASTQAEGAEQYF.

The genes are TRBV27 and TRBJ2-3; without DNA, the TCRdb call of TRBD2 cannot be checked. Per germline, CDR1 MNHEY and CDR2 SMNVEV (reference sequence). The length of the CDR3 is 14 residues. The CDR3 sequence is CASKLADPTDTQYF.

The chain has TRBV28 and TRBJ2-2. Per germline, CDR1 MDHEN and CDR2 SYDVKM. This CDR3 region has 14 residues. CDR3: CASSLPFDTGELFF.

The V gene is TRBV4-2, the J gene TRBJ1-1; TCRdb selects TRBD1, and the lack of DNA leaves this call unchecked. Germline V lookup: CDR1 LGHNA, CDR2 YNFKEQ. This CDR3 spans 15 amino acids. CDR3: CASSQGLQGATEAFF.

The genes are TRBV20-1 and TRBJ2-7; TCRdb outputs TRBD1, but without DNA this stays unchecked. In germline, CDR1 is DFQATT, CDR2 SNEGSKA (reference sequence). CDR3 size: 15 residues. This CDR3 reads CSALRDREVFYEQYF.

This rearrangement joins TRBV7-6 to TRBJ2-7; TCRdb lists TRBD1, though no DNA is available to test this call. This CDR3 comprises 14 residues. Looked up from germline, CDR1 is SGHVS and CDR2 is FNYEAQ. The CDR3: CASSLAGGRSEQYF.

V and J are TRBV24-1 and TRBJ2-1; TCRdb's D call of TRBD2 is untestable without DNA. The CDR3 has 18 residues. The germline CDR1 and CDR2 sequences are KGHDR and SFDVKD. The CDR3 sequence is CATSDTSGRASDYNEQFF.

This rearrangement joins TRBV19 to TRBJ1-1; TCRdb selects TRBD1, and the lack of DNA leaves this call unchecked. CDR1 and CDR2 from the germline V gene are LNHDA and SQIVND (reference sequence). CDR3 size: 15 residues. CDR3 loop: CASSTRYDRAGYAFF. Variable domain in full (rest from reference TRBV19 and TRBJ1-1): DGGITQSPKYLFRKEGQNVTLSCEQNLNHDAMYWYRQDPGQGLRLIYYSQIVNDFQKGDIAEGYSVSREKKESFPLTVTSAQKNPTAFYLCASSTRYDRAGYAFFGQGTRLTVV.